These 2 T cell receptor beta chains share one sample of origin, sequenced in a study of T-cell reconstitution after alpha-beta-depleted transplantation in children. The library targeted TCRbeta and was prepared with unique molecular identifiers. TCRdb reprocessed the PCR reads via MiXCR and lists one record per CDR3 protein. The sample has more than 120,000 distinct CDR3 sequences, around 10% seen once. The material was PBMCs, mostly from graft donor cells, obtained 180 days after TCRalphabeta/CD19-depleted stem cell transplant. The source is a female patient aged 2 to 10 who had a stem cell transplant for congenital amegakaryocytic thrombocytopenia, so the T cells may come from the graft donor.

This clonotype has ten or more counts. The chain is built from TRBV7-2 and TRBJ1-5, with D possibly matching TRBD1 (6 bases). Trimming took off 5 bases at V and 2 bases at J, with 16 bases between the two ends. The CDR3 sequence is 16 residues long. Per germline, CDR1 SGHTA and CDR2 FQGNSA. This CDR3 reads CASSIRTAWGNQPQHF. CDR3 sequence (DNA): TGTGCCAGCAGCATAAGGACAGCATGGGGCAATCAGCCCCAGCATTTT.

This clonotype has at least ten counts. The chain combines TRBV28 with TRBJ1-1; TRBD1 aligns across 7 bases. Germline lookup yields CDR1 MDHEN and CDR2 SYDVKM. The V gene end was trimmed by 4 bases and the J gene end by 4 bases; junction bases not matched to a gene: 3. The CDR3 has 13 residues. The CDR3 DNA sequence: TGTGCCAGCAGTTGGACAGGCCCCACTGAAGCTTTCTTT. This codes for CASSWTGPTEAFF.